Listed below are T cell receptor beta chains from one sample, sequenced in a study of blood T cell repertoires in COVID-19. Sequencing used immunoSEQ multiplex PCR; TCRdb keeps in-frame clones, though not all of them. The sample includes 410,000 or so clones, roughly 90% of them seen just once. The sequencing input was peripheral blood. These receptors all stem from a woman in her thirties or forties with COVID-19, enrolled during active disease. The CDR3 runs from the conserved cysteine through the conserved F or W. The D gene is left open where the match is weak. A row's size may be missing; if present it is once, few, many or a size class.

cdr3_aa cdr3_nt v_call cdr3_length clone_size d_call j_call
CASSPREGGETEAFF TGTGCCAGCAGCCCCCGGGAAGGGGGCGAGACTGAAGCTTTCTTT TRBV7-8 15 once TRBD1 TRBJ1-1
CASSGAIGLAGRDTQYF TGTGCCAGCAGCGGGGCCATTGGACTAGCGGGAAGAGATACGCAGTATTTT TRBV9 17 . TRBD2 TRBJ2-3
CASSLGTGGSYGYTF TGTGCCAGCAGCTTGGGGACAGGGGGTAGCTATGGCTACACCTTC TRBV5-4 15 . TRBD1 TRBJ1-2
CASRLFSGNTIYF TGTGCCAGCAGACTGTTCTCTGGAAACACCATATATTTT TRBV28 13 . . TRBJ1-3
CASSLRGTEAFF TGTGCCAGCAGTTTGCGGGGCACTGAAGCTTTCTTT TRBV12-3/TRBV12-4 12 . . TRBJ1-1
CAWRGTDTQYF TGTGCCTGGCGGGGCACAGATACGCAGTATTTT TRBV30 11 . . TRBJ2-3
CASSEFTSGASTDTQYF TGTGCCAGCAGTGAATTTACTAGCGGGGCCAGCACAGATACGCAGTATTTT TRBV25-1 17 . TRBD2 TRBJ2-3
CASSRTGGQDSPLHF TGCGCCAGCAGCAGAACAGGGGGCCAGGATTCACCCCTCCACTTT TRBV5-1 15 . TRBD1 TRBJ1-6
CASSIGGTGGLGNTIYF TGTGCCAGTAGTATTGGAGGGACAGGGGGTCTTGGAAACACCATATATTTT TRBV19 17 . TRBD1 TRBJ1-3
CASAAGGTGTYEQYF TGTGCCAGCGCCGCGGGAGGGACTGGAACCTACGAGCAGTACTTC TRBV2 15 . TRBD2 TRBJ2-7
CASSGSRTSGGYITDTQYF TGTGCCAGCAGCGGATCTCGGACTAGCGGGGGGTATATAACAGATACGCAGTATTTT TRBV9 19 . TRBD2 TRBJ2-3
CASSSASWNEQFF TGTGCCAGTAGTAGTGCTAGCTGGAATGAGCAGTTCTTC TRBV19 13 . . TRBJ2-1
CASSALASGGRLYQETQYF TGTGCCAGCAGTGCTTTGGCTAGCGGGGGGCGATTATACCAAGAGACCCAGTACTTC TRBV6-1 19 . TRBD2 TRBJ2-5
CASSPGGDSFYEQYF TGTGCCAGCAGCCCGGGGGGGGACAGTTTCTACGAGCAGTACTTC TRBV11-3 15 . . TRBJ2-7
CASSLRRAGTDTQYF TGTGCCAGCAGCTTAAGAAGGGCGGGAACAGATACGCAGTATTTT TRBV7-3 15 . . TRBJ2-3
CASGGRGETQYF TGTGCCTCCGGGGGGCGTGGGGAGACCCAGTACTTC TRBV27 12 . . TRBJ2-5
CASSSGPGPENTGELFF TGTGCCAGCAGTTCAGGTCCAGGGCCCGAGAACACCGGGGAGCTGTTTTTT TRBV28 17 . . TRBJ2-2
CASSLKQVQETQYF TGCGCCAGCAGCTTGAAACAGGTGCAAGAGACCCAGTACTTC TRBV5-1 14 . . TRBJ2-5
CASRQGASYEQYF TGTGCCAGCCGACAGGGAGCCTCCTACGAGCAGTACTTC TRBV6-5 13 . TRBD1 TRBJ2-7
CASSHNRGVGYGYTF TGTGCCAGCAGCCACAACAGGGGGGTTGGCTATGGCTACACCTTC TRBV3-1/TRBV3-2 15 . TRBD1 TRBJ1-2
CASSLWGLAGLNPSYEQYF TGTGCCAGCAGTTTATGGGGACTAGCGGGATTAAATCCCTCCTACGAGCAGTACTTC TRBV27 19 . TRBD2 TRBJ2-7
CASSLLGGMNTEAFF TGTGCCAGCAGCTTACTTGGCGGAATGAACACTGAAGCTTTCTTT TRBV7-2 15 . . TRBJ1-1